The 8 T cell receptor beta chains below were found in one sample sequenced in a study of shared clonotypes between healthy human individuals (dated by TCRdb to 2018 to 2021). Receptors were amplified or captured by the immunoSEQ multiplex PCR assay. What TCRdb holds here is the immuneACCESS table cut down to in-frame rearrangements. Part of the clones is not present; checked against another copy, under half of the missing clones reflect an unresolved V gene, and the others are unexplained. The sample table holds some 1,900,000 clones, of which approximately 95% were seen once. The ten largest clones capture 0.95% to 1.5% of the sample. For the CD8 naive samples, CD45RO-negative cells were positively selected for CCR7, yielding a CD45RA+CCR7+ population from which TemRA cells were excluded. The sample was naive CD8+ T cells sorted from blood. The cell subset or site label for this specimen denotes: CD45RA+CCR7+. These receptor sequences come from a man younger than 30 in good health.

In the case of this clone: This same CDR3 is encoded by further DNA sequences in the sample. This chain connects TRBV10-2 to TRBJ2-1; the D is unclear. V lost 3 bases, J lost 6 bases, and 3 bases lay in between. CDR3 length: 11 amino acids. Germline assignment: CDR1 WSHSY and CDR2 SAAADI. The CDR3 is CASSEGNEQFF. The CDR3 DNA follows: TGCGCCAGCAGTGAAGGCAATGAGCAGTTCTTC.

Concerning this clone itself: The germline gene is not matched at one end of the junction; a read error may be the cause. The V gene is TRBV6-6, the J gene TRBJ2-2; tentatively, D is TRBD2 (5 bases). The germline V gene has CDR1 MNHNY and CDR2 SVGAGI (reference sequence). The CDR3 spans 16 residues. CDR3 DNA sequence: TGTGCCAGCAGCTACTTCGGGCCCAGCGGCGCCGGGGAGCTGTTTTTT. Protein: CASSYFGPSGAGELFF.

About this clone itself: Other DNA sequences from this sample encode an identical CDR3 as well. This chain links TRBV6-6 with TRBJ1-1, with D unclear. This CDR3 spans 12 amino acids. Germline loops: CDR1 MNHNY, CDR2 SVGAGI (reference sequence). V lost 1 base and J lost 0, with 0 bases in between. The chain's CDR3 is CASSYLNTEAFF. The CDR3 bases are TGTGCCAGCAGTTACTTGAACACTGAAGCTTTCTTT.

The gene calls are TRBV19 and TRBJ2-7; D gene unclear. CDR1 is LNHDA and CDR2 is SQIVND in the germline V gene (reference sequence). The V end lost 9 bases, the J end lost 6 bases, and 18 bases lay between the germline ends. This CDR3 has 13 residues. The CDR3 loop reads CASSQDLESEQYF. CDR3 nucleotides: TGTGCCAGCAGCCAGGACCTTGAAAGCGAGCAGTACTTC.

The V and J genes are TRBV27 and TRBJ1-2, with 9 bases identical to TRBD1. From germline, CDR1 is MNHEY and CDR2 SMNVEV (reference sequence). V was pared by 6 bases and J by 5 bases, with 13 bases of the junction left unmatched. The CDR3 totals 16 residues. The DNA of the CDR3 is TGTGCCAGCAGCCCCTCACCCGGGACAGGGTTATATGGCTACACCTTC. As protein: CASSPSPGTGLYGYTF.

The chain combines TRBV2 with TRBJ1-1; TRBD1 might be the D (6 bases). This CDR3 contains 13 residues. With 1 base removed from V and 8 bases from J, the gap between germline ends came to 11 bases. Germline loops: CDR1 SNHLY, CDR2 FYNNEI. The CDR3 DNA reads as TGTGCCAGCAGTGAAGAGGCAGGGGCGGAAGCTTTCTTT. Amino acids: CASSEEAGAEAFF.

The chain links TRBV30 to TRBJ1-2, with D hard to call. From germline, CDR1 is GTSNPN and CDR2 SVGIG (reference sequence). The CDR3 contains 14 residues. The germline V and J ends were trimmed by 2 bases and 4 bases, with 14 bases remaining between them. The CDR3 sequence: CAWSTNALVYGYTF. CDR3 sequence (DNA): TGTGCCTGGAGTACGAACGCTCTTGTCTATGGCTACACCTTC.

This chain connects TRBV5-1 to TRBJ2-3; 13 positions agree with TRBD2. CDR3 length equals 16 residues. Germline V gene data show CDR1 as SGHRS and CDR2 as YFSETQ. V trimming: 4 bases; J trimming: 4 bases; junction bases outside the gene matches: 6. CDR3 sequence: CASSPRTSGSADTQYF. CDR3 nucleotides: TGCGCCAGCAGCCCAAGGACTAGCGGGAGTGCAGATACGCAGTATTTT.